This T cell receptor beta chain was captured in a study of cytomegalovirus exposure and HLA in healthy donors. The study, taken as a whole, reports: In vitro confirmation showed a few CMV-associated chains to be CMV antigen specific.

This clone was seen only a few times. The antigen is not known. The PCR contained 60 Vbeta and 13 Jbeta primers. This table comes from immunoSEQ multiplex PCR, and its TCRdb copy is limited to in-frame clones, with some not included. Of around 160,000 clones detected, around 78% appear once; the ten largest clones hold 1%. CDR3 length: 16 amino acids. With 1 base clipped from V and 4 bases from J, the junction kept 9 bases outside the gene matches. Germline CDR1 LNHDA, CDR2 SQIVND (reference sequence). Input material: PBMCs. The clonotype comes from a woman aged 40 to 50 in good health and CMV-seronegative. V is TRBV19 and J is TRBJ1-2; 7 nucleotides agree with TRBD1. CDR3 sequence reads: CASSIGAGGVGYGYTF. The CDR3 nucleotides read TGTGCCAGTAGTATAGGGGCAGGGGGAGTCGGCTATGGCTACACCTTC.